This TCR beta chain was captured by sequencing in a study of blood T cell repertoires in COVID-19. Study summary: Material from acute and convalescent COVID-19 was sourced from the United States, Italy and Spain.

The V gene lost 1 base and the J gene lost 6 bases, with 13 bases spanning the gap. This CDR3 is 14 amino acids long. Germline V gene lookup returns CDR1 SGHTA and CDR2 FQGNSA. Profiled with immunoSEQ multiplex PCR; TCRdb holds only in-frame clones, not every one. The sample lists 200,000 to 250,000 clones, 88% occurring once. This chain connects TRBV7-2 to TRBJ2-7; D might be TRBD1 (6 bases). This clonotype was obtained from a woman younger than 45 who had recovered from COVID-19. What was sequenced was PBMCs or T cells enriched from blood (not recorded which). The CDR3 nucleotides read TGTGCCAGCAGCTTAGGGACAGCCACGAGCGAGCAGTACTTC. Translated, it gives CASSLGTATSEQYF.